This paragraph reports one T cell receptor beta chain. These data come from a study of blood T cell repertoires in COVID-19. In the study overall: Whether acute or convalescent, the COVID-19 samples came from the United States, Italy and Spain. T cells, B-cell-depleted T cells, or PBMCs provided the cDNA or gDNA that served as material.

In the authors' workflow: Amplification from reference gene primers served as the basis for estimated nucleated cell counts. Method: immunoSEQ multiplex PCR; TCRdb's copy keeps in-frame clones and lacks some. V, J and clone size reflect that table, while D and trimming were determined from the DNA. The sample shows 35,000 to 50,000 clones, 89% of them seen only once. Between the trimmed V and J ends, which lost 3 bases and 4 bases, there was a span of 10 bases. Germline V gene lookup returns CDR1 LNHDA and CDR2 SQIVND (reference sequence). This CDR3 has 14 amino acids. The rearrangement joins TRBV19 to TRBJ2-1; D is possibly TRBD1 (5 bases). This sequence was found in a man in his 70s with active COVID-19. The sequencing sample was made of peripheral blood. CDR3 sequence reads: CASSMQGRYNEQFF. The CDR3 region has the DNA TGTGCCAGTAGTATGCAGGGAAGGTACAATGAGCAGTTCTTC.